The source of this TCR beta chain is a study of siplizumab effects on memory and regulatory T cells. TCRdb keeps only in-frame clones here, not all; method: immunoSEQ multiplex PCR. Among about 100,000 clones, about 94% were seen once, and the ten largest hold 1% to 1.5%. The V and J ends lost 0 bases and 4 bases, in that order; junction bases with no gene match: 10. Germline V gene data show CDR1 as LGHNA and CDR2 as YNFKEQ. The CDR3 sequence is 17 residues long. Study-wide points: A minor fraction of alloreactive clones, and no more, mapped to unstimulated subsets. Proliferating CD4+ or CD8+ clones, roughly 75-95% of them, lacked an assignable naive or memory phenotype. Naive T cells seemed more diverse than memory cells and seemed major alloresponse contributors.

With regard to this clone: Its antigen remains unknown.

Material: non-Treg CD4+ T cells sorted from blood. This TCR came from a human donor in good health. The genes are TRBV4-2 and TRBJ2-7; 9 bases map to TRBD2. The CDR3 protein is CASSQDQASGAKYEQYF. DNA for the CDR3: TGTGCCAGCAGCCAAGATCAGGCTAGCGGGGCGAAATACGAGCAGTACTTC.